These 15 T cell receptor beta chains were all obtained from the same sample, sequenced in a study of T cell clones after liver transplantation. Clones were read by immunoSEQ multiplex PCR, and TCRdb kept only the in-frame ones, dropping some. The table shows about 50,000 clones, with 55% to 85% occurring only once. Specimen: CD4+ T cells from blood, collected less than 70 months after liver transplant. These receptors came from a human patient who received a liver transplant. Some of these T cells may belong to the graft donor.

J is TRBJ1-2 and V is TRBV2; D might be TRBD1 (5 bases). Trimming pared 6 bases from V and 2 bases from J, leaving 10 bases between. Germline V gene sequence: CDR1 SNHLY, CDR2 FYNNEI. The CDR3 extends over 13 amino acids. The CDR3: CASRVGANYGYTF. DNA for the CDR3: TGTGCCAGCAGGGTAGGGGCGAACTATGGCTACACCTTC.

This rearrangement joins TRBV7-2 to TRBJ2-6, with D uncertain. This CDR3 is 17 amino acids long. Trimming left V 1 base short and J 0 bases short, with 10 bases between. The V gene's germline CDR1 is SGHTA and CDR2 FQGNSA. This CDR3 is CASSLGGPTSGANVLTF. The CDR3 DNA sequence: TGTGCCAGCAGCTTAGGAGGTCCAACCTCTGGGGCCAACGTCCTGACTTTC.

The chain couples TRBV7-2 to TRBJ2-3; D remains ambiguous. V lost 0 bases and J lost 1, with 5 bases in between. The length of the CDR3 is 14 residues. Looked up from germline, CDR1 is SGHTA and CDR2 is FQGNSA. The CDR3 nucleotides read TGTGCCAGCAGCTTAGCAGGCCGCACAGATACGCAGTATTTT. It specifies CASSLAGRTDTQYF.

Only a few counts were recorded for this clone. The rearrangement uses TRBV18 and TRBJ1-1; D gene unclear. Germline V gives CDR1 KGHSH, CDR2 LQKENI. The CDR3 is 14 amino acids. V was cut by 4 bases and J by 4 bases, with 13 bases left in between. The CDR3 DNA follows: TGTGCCAGCTCACAGGAAGGGCTAGGCACTGAAGCTTTCTTT. This gives the protein CASSQEGLGTEAFF.

This clone was counted between two and nine times. V gene TRBV5-4 combines with J gene TRBJ1-4; no clear D. From germline, CDR1 is SGHNT and CDR2 YYREEE (reference sequence). CDR3 size: 13 residues. The V end was cut by 5 bases, the J end by 2 bases, with 7 bases between. This CDR3 reads CASSVGTNEKLFF. In DNA form, the CDR3 reads TGTGCCAGCAGTGTGGGTACTAATGAAAAACTGTTTTTT.

The V gene is TRBV11-2, the J gene TRBJ2-7; 10 nucleotides align to TRBD2. CDR1 is SGHAT, CDR2 FQNNGV, per germline. Losses at the gene ends were 1 base for V and 6 bases for J; bases not matched to a gene: 6. This CDR3 spans 15 amino acids. Here the CDR3 DNA reads TGTGCCAGCAGCTTAGTTCAGCGGGGGGGGCTCGAGCAGTACTTC. Translating it yields CASSLVQRGGLEQYF.

V usage is TRBV5-6 and J usage is TRBJ1-2; the D is unclear. Germline V CDR1 and CDR2: SGHDT, YYEEEE. V lost 0 bases and J lost 2, with 8 bases in between. CDR3 size: 14 residues. CDR3 residues: CASSLALGNYGYTF. The DNA for the CDR3 is TGTGCCAGCAGCTTGGCGTTGGGGAACTATGGCTACACCTTC.

V and J are TRBV5-4 and TRBJ2-3; perhaps D is TRBD1 or TRBD2 (5 bases each). V was clipped by 0 bases and J by 1 base, with 9 bases between them. In germline, CDR1 is SGHNT, CDR2 YYREEE (reference sequence). This CDR3 is 15 amino acids long. The DNA of the CDR3 is TGTGCCAGCAGCTTGGGAGGGGTTGGCACAGATACGCAGTATTTT. It is translated as CASSLGGVGTDTQYF. Variable domain in full (rest from reference TRBV5-4 and TRBJ2-3): ETGVTQSPTHLIKTRGQQVTLRCSSQSGHNTVSWYQQALGQGPQFIFQYYREEENGRGNFPPRFSGLQFPNYSSELNVNALELDDSALYLCASSLGGVGTDTQYFGPGTRLTVL.

This clone was counted once. V gene TRBV18 combines with J gene TRBJ2-2; D gene uncertain. There are 14 residues in the CDR3. Germline CDR1 KGHSH, CDR2 LQKENI. Trimming shortened V by 5 bases and J by 3 bases, and 10 bases separated the two germline ends. CDR3 protein: CASSEIEDTGELFF. The CDR3 DNA reads TGTGCCAGCTCAGAGATAGAGGACACCGGGGAGCTGTTTTTT.

V is TRBV5-1 and J is TRBJ2-7, with 10 bases that match TRBD2. The CDR3 spans 16 residues. The germline V gene has CDR1 SGHRS and CDR2 YFSETQ. Trimming removed 0 bases from V and 7 bases from J; junction bases left unmatched: 10. Here the CDR3 reads CASSLDLAGATGEQYF. The DNA of the CDR3 is TGCGCCAGCAGCTTGGATCTAGCGGGGGCCACGGGGGAGCAGTACTTC.

In this sample, this clone turned up a few times. The chain links TRBV7-6 to TRBJ2-1; D possibly corresponds to TRBD1 (6 bases). The ends were cut back, 0 bases at V and 11 bases at J, with 8 bases in the middle. This CDR3 has 12 residues. Germline CDR1 is SGHVS and CDR2 is FNYEAQ. The CDR3 is CASSLAGQKQFF. In DNA form, the CDR3 reads TGTGCCAGCAGCTTAGCGGGACAAAAGCAGTTCTTC.

Of note for this clone: A read error may account for a junction end that differs from germline. The chain joins TRBV2 to TRBJ2-3, with 11 bases lining up with TRBD2. The germline gives CDR1 SNHLY, CDR2 FYNNEI. The length of the CDR3 is 12 residues. In nucleotides, the CDR3 is TGCGTCTCTAGCGGGGGGTACGATACGCAGTATTTT. This sequence encodes CVSSGGYDTQYF.

The genes are TRBV7-6 and TRBJ2-5; possibly TRBD1 or TRBD2 for D (5 bases each). The CDR3 covers 16 residues. Germline V gene lookup returns CDR1 SGHVS and CDR2 FNYEAQ. V was pared by 5 bases and J by 5 bases, with 21 bases between. CDR3 amino acids: CASSEGVGHRGETQYF. The CDR3 DNA reads TGTGCCAGCAGCGAAGGGGTTGGACACCGCGGGGAGACCCAGTACTTC.

This clone was observed a few times. This rearrangement joins TRBV10-1 to TRBJ2-2, with TRBD1 as a possible D gene (6 bases). The CDR3 contains 16 residues. V gave up 1 base and J gave up 12 bases, with 21 bases separating them. CDR1 and CDR2 (germline): WNHNN, SYGVQD (reference sequence). This CDR3 reads CASSEFGTGSLNKLFF. In DNA form, the CDR3 reads TGCGCCAGCAGTGAGTTCGGAACAGGGTCGCTTAATAAGCTGTTTTTT.

V usage is TRBV7-9 and J usage is TRBJ2-1; 7 nucleotides agree with TRBD1. Germline V gene data show CDR1 as SEHNR and CDR2 as FQNEAQ (reference sequence). This CDR3 has 15 amino acids. V was clipped by 5 bases and J by 7 bases; unmatched bases: 11. CDR3 region: CASSTYRGRGNEQFF. CDR3 DNA sequence: TGTGCCAGCAGCACGTACAGGGGTAGAGGGAATGAGCAGTTCTTC.